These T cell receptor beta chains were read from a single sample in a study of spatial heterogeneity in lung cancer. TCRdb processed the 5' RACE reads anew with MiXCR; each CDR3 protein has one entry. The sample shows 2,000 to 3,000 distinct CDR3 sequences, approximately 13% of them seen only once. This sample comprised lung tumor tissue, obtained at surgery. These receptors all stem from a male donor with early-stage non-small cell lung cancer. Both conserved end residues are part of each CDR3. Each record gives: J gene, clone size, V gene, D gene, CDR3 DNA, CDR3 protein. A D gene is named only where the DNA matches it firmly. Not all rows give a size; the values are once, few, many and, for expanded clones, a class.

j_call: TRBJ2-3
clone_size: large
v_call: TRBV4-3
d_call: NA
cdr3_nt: TGCGCCAGCAGCCAAGATCAGGGGGAGGGAGATACGCAGTATTTT
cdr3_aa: CASSQDQGEGDTQYF

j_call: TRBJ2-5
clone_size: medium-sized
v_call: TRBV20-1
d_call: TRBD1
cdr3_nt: TGCAGTGCTAGCACGACAGGGTTCGGGGAGACCCAGTACTTC
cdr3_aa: CSASTTGFGETQYF

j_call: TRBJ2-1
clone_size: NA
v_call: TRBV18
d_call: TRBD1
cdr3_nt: TGTGCCAGCTCACCCGGGACAGGGGATGAGCAGTTCTTC
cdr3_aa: CASSPGTGDEQFF

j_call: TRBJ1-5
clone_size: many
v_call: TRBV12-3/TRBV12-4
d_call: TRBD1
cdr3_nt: TGTGCCAGCAGTTTCTCGGACAGGGCCAATCAGCCCCAGCATTTT
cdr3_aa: CASSFSDRANQPQHF

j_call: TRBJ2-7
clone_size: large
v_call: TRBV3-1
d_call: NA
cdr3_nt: TGTGCCAGCAGCCAAGATCACGACGAGCAGTACTTC
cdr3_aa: CASSQDHDEQYF

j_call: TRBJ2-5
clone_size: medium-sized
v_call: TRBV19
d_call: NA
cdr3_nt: TGTGCCAGTAGCCCAGGCCCCCCCTGGTACTTC
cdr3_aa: CASSPGPPWYF

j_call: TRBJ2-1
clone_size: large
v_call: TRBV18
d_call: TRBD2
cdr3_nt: TGTGCCAGCTCACCACCGGCGGGAGGTCCTGAGCAGTTCTTC
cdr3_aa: CASSPPAGGPEQFF

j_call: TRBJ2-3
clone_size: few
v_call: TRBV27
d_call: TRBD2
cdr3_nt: TGTGCCAGCAGCTGGACTAGCGGCACAGATACGCAGTATTTT
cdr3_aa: CASSWTSGTDTQYF

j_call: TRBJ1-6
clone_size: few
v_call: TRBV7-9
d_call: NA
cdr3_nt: TGTGCCATTAGAGGGCCGGCTGAGGCTGACTATAATTCACCCCTCCACTTT
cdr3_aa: CAIRGPAEADYNSPLHF

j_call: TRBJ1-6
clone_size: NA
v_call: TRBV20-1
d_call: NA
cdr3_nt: TGCAGTGCCCCATCTGAGGGCCTTAGGAATTCACCCCTCCACTTT
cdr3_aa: CSAPSEGLRNSPLHF

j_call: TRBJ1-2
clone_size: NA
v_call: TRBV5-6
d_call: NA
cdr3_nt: TGTGCCAGCAGCCCGACCCCCGGACAGAGGGGAGGCTACACCTTC
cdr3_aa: CASSPTPGQRGGYTF

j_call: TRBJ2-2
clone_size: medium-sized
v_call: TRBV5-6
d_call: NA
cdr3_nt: TGTGCCAGCAGCTGGTCAAGCGGGGAGCTGTTTTTT
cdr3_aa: CASSWSSGELFF

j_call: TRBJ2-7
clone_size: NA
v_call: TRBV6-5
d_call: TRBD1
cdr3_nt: TGTGCCAGCAGTACCGGGACAGCCTACGAGCAGTACTTC
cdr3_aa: CASSTGTAYEQYF

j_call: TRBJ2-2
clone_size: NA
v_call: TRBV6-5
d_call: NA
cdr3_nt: TGTGCCAGCAGTTACGGCGAGGGGGAGCTGTTTTTT
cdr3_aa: CASSYGEGELFF

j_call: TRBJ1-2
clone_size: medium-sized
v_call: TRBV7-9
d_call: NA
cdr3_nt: TGTGCCAGCAGCTCACTCCGTTGGGGCAGCGAATTTAACTATGGCTACACCTTC
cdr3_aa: CASSSLRWGSEFNYGYTF

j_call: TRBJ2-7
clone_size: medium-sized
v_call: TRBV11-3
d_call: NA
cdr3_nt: TGTGCCAGCAGCTTAGTGATCGCCGACTCCTACGAGCAGTACTTC
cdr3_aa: CASSLVIADSYEQYF

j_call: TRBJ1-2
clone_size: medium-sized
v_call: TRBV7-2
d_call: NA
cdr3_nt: TGTGCCAGCAGCTTACTGACAGTCTACTATGGCTACACCTTC
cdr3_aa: CASSLLTVYYGYTF

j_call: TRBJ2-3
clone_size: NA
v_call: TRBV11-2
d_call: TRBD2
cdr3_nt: TGTGCCAGCAGCCCTACCCGGACTAGAAACACAGATACGCAGTATTTT
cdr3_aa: CASSPTRTRNTDTQYF

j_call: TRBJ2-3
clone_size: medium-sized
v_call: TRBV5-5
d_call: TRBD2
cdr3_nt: TGTGCCAGCAGCTTGGTTGGTAGCGGGGGAACGCAGTATTTT
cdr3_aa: CASSLVGSGGTQYF

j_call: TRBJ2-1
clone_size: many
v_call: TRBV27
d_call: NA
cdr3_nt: TGTGCCAGCAGTCACCGTCAAGGTCCGGTCAATGAGCAGTTCTTC
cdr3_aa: CASSHRQGPVNEQFF

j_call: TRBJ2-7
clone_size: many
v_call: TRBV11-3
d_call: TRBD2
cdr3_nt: TGTGCCAGCAGCCCCGTCCTGACTAGCGGGGGCTACGAGCAGTACTTC
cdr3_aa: CASSPVLTSGGYEQYF

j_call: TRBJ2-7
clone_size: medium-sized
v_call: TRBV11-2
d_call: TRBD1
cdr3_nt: TGTGCCAGCAGCTCCCGGGACAGGGGTTTCTACGAGCAGTACTTC
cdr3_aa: CASSSRDRGFYEQYF

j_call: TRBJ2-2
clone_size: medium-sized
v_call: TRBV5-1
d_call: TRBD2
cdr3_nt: TGCGCCAGCACCGCGGACCCAGCGGGGGGCACCGGGGAGCTGTTTTTT
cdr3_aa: CASTADPAGGTGELFF

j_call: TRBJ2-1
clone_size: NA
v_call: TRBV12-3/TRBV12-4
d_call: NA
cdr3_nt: TGTGCCACCAGGGACGGATACAATGAGCAGTTCTTC
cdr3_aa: CATRDGYNEQFF

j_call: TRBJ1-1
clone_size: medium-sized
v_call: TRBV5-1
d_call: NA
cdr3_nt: TGCGCCAGCAGCGGAGAACAGGGTATCTCTGAAGCTTTCTTT
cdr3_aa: CASSGEQGISEAFF

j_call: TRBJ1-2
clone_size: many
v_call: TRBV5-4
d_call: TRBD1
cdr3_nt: TGTGCCAGCAGCTTGGAAGGGGGCGCCGGCTATGGCTACACCTTC
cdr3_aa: CASSLEGGAGYGYTF

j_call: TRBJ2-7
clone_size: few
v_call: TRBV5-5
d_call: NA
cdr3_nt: TGTGCCAGCAGCTTGGTCGGAGGGGGCCGCTACGAGCAGTACTTC
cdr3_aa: CASSLVGGGRYEQYF

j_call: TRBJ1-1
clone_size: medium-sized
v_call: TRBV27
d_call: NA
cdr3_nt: TGTGCCAGCAGTTTACAGGGATTCAACACTGAAGCTTTCTTT
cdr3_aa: CASSLQGFNTEAFF

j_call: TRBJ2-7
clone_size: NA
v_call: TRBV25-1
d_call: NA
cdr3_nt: TGTGCCAGCAGTGAATTCTACGAGCAGTACTTC
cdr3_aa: CASSEFYEQYF

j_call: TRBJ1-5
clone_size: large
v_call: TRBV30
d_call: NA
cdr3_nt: TGTGCCTGGAACACAGGATACCAGCCCCAGCATTTT
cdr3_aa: CAWNTGYQPQHF

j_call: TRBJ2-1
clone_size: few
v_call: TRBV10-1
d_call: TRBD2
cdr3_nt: TGCGCCAGCAGTGAGGGTCTAGCGGGAGTGACTGAGCAGTTCTTC
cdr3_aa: CASSEGLAGVTEQFF

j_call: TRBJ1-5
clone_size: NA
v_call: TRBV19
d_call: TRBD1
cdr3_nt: TGTGCCAGTAGTATGGAGGACAGGGGGATTGTAAGCGATCAGCCCCAGCATTTT
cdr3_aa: CASSMEDRGIVSDQPQHF

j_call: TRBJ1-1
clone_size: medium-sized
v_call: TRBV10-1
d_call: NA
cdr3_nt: TGCGCCAGCAGTGAGGGGATAGCGAACACTGAAGCTTTCTTT
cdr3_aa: CASSEGIANTEAFF

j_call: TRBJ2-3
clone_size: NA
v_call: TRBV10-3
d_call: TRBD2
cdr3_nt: TGTGCCATCAGTGACGCTCTGATAAGCGGGGGACTCACAGATACGCAGTATTTT
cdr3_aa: CAISDALISGGLTDTQYF

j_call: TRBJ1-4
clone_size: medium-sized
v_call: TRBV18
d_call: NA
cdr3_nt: TGTGCCAGCTCACCACTAGCCGAGCGAGGGGGAAAACTGTTTTTT
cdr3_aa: CASSPLAERGGKLFF

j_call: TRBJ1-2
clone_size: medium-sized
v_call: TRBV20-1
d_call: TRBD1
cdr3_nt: TGCAGTGCTAGATCACCCCTGGGACAGAGCTATGGCTACACCTTC
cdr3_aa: CSARSPLGQSYGYTF

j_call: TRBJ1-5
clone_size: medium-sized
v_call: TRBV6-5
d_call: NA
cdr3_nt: TGTGCCAGCAGTTACTCAGGGGGGCCCAATCAGCCCCAGCATTTT
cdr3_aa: CASSYSGGPNQPQHF

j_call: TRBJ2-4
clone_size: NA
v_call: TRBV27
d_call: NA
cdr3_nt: TGTGCCAGCAGTGCGGGACCCCAAGGGTACAAAAACATTCAGTACTTC
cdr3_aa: CASSAGPQGYKNIQYF

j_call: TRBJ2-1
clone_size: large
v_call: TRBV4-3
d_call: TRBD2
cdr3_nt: TGCGCCAGCAGCCAAGCCTTAGCGGGGGGGCCGAATGAGCAGTTCTTC
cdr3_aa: CASSQALAGGPNEQFF

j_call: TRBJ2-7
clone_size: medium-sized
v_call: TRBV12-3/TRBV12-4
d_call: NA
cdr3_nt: TGTGCCAGCGGGACTGCGGCTCGCGAGCAGTACTTC
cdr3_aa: CASGTAAREQYF

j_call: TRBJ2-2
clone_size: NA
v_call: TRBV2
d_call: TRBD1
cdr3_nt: TGTGCCAGCAGCTCGGGACAGGTCTCTCCCGGGGAGCTGTTTTTT
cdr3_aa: CASSSGQVSPGELFF

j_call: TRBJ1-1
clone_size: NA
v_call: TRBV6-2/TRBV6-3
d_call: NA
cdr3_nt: TGTGCCAGCAGGGGGACATTGAACACTGAAGCTTTCTTT
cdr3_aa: CASRGTLNTEAFF

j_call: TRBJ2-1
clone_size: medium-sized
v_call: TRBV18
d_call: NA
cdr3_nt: TGTGCCAGCTCACCAACGGGACGAGACTACAATGAGCAGTTCTTC
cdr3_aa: CASSPTGRDYNEQFF

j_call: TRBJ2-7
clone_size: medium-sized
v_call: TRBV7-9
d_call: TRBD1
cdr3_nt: TGTGCCAGCAGCTTGGGCCTTACAGGGGGCGGTGAGCAGTACTTC
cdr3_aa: CASSLGLTGGGEQYF

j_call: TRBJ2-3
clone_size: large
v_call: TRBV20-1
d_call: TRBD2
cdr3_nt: TGCAGTGCTAGAGATCACGGGGGGGCCCCAGATACGCAGTATTTT
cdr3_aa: CSARDHGGAPDTQYF

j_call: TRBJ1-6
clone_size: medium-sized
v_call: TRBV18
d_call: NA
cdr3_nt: TGTGCCAGCTCACCACAGGGTAAAACTGTTTCACCCCTCCACTTT
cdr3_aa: CASSPQGKTVSPLHF

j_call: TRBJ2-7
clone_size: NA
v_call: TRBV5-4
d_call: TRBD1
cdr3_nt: TGTGCCAGCAGTCGGGACAGGACCCACGAGCAGTACTTC
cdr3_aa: CASSRDRTHEQYF

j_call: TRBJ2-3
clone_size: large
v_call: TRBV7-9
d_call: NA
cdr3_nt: TGTGCCAGCAGCTTAGAGACCGGACCCCCAGATACGCAGTATTTT
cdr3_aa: CASSLETGPPDTQYF

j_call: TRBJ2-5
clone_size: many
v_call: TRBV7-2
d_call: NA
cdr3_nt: TGTGCCAGCAGCTCGGGACCGCCGGAGACCCAGTACTTC
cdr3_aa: CASSSGPPETQYF

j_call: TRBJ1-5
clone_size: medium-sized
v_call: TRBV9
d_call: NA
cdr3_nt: TGTGCCAGCAGCGTAGATCAAGGTCAGCCCCAGCATTTT
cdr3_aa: CASSVDQGQPQHF

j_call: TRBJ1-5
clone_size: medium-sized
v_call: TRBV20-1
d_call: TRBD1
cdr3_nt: TGCAGTGCTAGTCGGGCAGGGGGATTCAATCAGCCCCAGCATTTT
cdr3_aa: CSASRAGGFNQPQHF

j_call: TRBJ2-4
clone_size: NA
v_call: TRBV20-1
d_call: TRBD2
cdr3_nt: TGCAGTGCTAGAGATAGCGGGGGGGTAGAAAACATTCAGTACTTC
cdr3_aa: CSARDSGGVENIQYF

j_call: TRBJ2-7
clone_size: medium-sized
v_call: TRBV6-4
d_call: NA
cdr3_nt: TGTGCCAGCAGTGTTTGGGTCCTAGCCTACGAGCAGTACTTC
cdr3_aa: CASSVWVLAYEQYF

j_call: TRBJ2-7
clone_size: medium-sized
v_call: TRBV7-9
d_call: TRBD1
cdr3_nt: TGTGCCAGCAGCGGGACAGGGATTCCCCTCGAGCAGTACTTC
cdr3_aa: CASSGTGIPLEQYF

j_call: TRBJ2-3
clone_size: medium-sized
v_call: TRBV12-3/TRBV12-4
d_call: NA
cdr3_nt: TGTGCCAGCAGTTTAGTAGGAGGGGAAGATACGCAGTATTTT
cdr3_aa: CASSLVGGEDTQYF

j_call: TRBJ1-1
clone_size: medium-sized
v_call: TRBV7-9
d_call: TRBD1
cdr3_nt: TGTGCCAGCAGCTTTGCGGACAGGGCCGAACAAGGAGCTTTCTTT
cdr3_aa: CASSFADRAEQGAFF

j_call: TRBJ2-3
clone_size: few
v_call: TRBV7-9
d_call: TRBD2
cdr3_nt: TGTGCCAGCAGCCGGGCGGGACTAACAGATACGCAGTATTTT
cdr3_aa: CASSRAGLTDTQYF

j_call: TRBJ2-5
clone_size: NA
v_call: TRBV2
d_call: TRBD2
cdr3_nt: TGTGCCAGTCGGGGGGGCCTGGAGACCCAGTACTTC
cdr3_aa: CASRGGLETQYF

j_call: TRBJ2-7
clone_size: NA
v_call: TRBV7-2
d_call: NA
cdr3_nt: TGTGCCAGCAGCTTAGGCCAGGGGAGCGAGAACGAGCAGTACTTC
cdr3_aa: CASSLGQGSENEQYF